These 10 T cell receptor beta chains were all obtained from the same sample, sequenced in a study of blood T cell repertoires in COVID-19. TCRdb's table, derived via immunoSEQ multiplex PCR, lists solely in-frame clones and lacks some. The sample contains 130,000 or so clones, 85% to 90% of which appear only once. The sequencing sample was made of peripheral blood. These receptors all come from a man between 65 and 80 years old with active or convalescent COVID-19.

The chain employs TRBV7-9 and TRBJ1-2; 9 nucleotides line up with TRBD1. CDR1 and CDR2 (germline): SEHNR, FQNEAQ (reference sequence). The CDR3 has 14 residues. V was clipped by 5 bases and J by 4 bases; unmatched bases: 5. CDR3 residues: CASSPRTGVYGYTF. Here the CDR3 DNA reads TGTGCCAGCAGCCCCCGGACAGGGGTCTATGGCTACACCTTC.

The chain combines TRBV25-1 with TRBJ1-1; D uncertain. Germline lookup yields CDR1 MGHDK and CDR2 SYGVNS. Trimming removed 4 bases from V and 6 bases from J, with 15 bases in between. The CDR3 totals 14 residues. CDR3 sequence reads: CASSAGVGGPEAFF. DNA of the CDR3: TGTGCCAGCAGTGCTGGGGTGGGAGGCCCTGAAGCTTTCTTT. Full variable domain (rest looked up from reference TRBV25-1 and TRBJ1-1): EADIYQTPRYLVIGTGKKITLECSQTMGHDKMYWYQQDPGMELHLIHYSYGVNSTEKGDLSSESTVSRIRTEHFPLTLESARPSHTSQYLCASSAGVGGPEAFFGQGTRLTVV.

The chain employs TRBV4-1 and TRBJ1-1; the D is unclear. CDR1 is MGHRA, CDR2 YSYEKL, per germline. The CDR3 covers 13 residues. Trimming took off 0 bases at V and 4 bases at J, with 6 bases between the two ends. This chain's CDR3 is CASSQDRGTEAFF. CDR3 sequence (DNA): TGCGCCAGCAGCCAAGATCGGGGCACTGAAGCTTTCTTT.

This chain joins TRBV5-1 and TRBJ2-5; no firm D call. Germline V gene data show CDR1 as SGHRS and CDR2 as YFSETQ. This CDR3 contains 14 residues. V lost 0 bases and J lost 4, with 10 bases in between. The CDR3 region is CASSLASGSETQYF. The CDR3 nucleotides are TGCGCCAGCAGCTTGGCGTCGGGTTCAGAGACCCAGTACTTC.

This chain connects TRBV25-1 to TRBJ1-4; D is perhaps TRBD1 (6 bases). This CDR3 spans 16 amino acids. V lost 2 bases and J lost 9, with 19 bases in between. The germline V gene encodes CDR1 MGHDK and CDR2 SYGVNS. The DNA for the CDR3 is TGTGCCAGCAGTGAAGGGGGCAGGAAATCAGGGAAAAAACTGTTTTTT. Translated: CASSEGGRKSGKKLFF.

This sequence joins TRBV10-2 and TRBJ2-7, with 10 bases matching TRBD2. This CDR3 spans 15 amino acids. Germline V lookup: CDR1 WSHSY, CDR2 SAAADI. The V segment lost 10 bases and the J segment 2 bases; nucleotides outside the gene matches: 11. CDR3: CAIRGLAGGAYEQYF. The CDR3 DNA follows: TGCGCCATCAGGGGATTAGCGGGAGGAGCCTACGAGCAGTACTTC.

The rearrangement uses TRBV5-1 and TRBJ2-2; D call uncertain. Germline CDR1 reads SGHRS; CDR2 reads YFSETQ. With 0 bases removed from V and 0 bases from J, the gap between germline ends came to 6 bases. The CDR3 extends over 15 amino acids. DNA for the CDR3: TGCGCCAGCAGCTTGGAGACAACGAACACCGGGGAGCTGTTTTTT. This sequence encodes CASSLETTNTGELFF.

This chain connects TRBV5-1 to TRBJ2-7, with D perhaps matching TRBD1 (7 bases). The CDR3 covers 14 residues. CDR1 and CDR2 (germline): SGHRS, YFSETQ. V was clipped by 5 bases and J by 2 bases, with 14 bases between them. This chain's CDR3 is CASRRTGEAYEQYF. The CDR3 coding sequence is TGCGCCAGCAGGCGTACAGGGGAGGCCTACGAGCAGTACTTC.

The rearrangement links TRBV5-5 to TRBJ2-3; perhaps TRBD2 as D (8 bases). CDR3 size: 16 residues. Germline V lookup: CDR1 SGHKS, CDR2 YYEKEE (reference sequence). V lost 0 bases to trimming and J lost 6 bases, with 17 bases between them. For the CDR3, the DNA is TGTGCCAGCAGCTTGGACGGGAGGGGGCTAACGGATACGCAGTATTTT. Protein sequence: CASSLDGRGLTDTQYF.

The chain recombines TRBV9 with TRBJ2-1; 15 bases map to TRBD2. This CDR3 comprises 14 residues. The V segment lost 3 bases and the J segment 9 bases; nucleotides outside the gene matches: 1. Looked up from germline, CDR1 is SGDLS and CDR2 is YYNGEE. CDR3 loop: CASSAGLAGGEQFF. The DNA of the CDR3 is TGTGCCAGCAGCGCGGGACTAGCGGGAGGTGAGCAGTTCTTC.